Following are 21 T cell receptor beta chains from one sample sequenced in a study of CD8+ T cells in alopecia areata. This sample's treatment: oral pan-JAK inhibitor, 5-10 mg twice daily. Extracted RNA was reverse transcribed into cDNA, the sequencing template. TCRdb keeps only in-frame clones here, not all; method: immunoSEQ multiplex PCR. Found here are about 64,000 clones, about 43% of them singletons; the top ten hold roughly 22%. This sample comprised CD8+ T cells sorted from blood, obtained at approximately week 37, from a patient treated with tofacitinib. Source of these receptors: a human donor with alopecia areata.

The J gene is TRBJ2-7, the V gene TRBV29-1, with 11 bases fitting TRBD1. CDR3 length equals 15 residues. J gave up 1 base and V 7 bases, and 9 bases lay outside the gene matches. In germline, CDR1 is SQVTM, CDR2 ANQGSEA. In DNA, the CDR3 is TGCAGCGCATCCACGGGACAGGGGGTTTCCTACGAGCAGTACTTC. Translated, it gives CSASTGQGVSYEQYF.

The chain links TRBV29-1 to TRBJ2-1; D possibly corresponds to TRBD2 (5 bases). CDR1 SQVTM and CDR2 ANQGSEA come from the germline V gene. The CDR3 is 12 residues long. The ends were cut back, 7 bases at V and 8 bases at J, with 15 bases in the middle. In nucleotides, the CDR3 is TGCAGCGCCCCCCGGGAAGCAGATGAGCAGTTCTTC. Its protein product is CSAPREADEQFF.

This chain links TRBV5-1 with TRBJ2-2; D is uncertain. The CDR3 extends over 16 amino acids. V was shortened by 1 base and J by 0 bases, with 10 bases between the two germline ends. Germline V CDR1 and CDR2: SGHRS, YFSETQ. CDR3 in DNA: TGCGCCAGCAGCTTGTCGATTTATACGAACACCGGGGAGCTGTTTTTT. This gives the protein CASSLSIYTNTGELFF.

This clone was detected only a few times. The chain combines TRBV29-1 with TRBJ2-1; no clear D. This CDR3 has 13 amino acids. Germline lookup yields CDR1 SQVTM and CDR2 ANQGSEA. The V end lost 4 bases, the J end lost 8 bases, and 15 bases lay between the germline ends. CDR3 loop: CSVVTSLVYEQFF. DNA of the CDR3: TGCAGCGTTGTGACTTCCCTAGTCTATGAGCAGTTCTTC.

This clone was counted once. The rearrangement joins TRBV28 to TRBJ1-2; TRBD1 is a possible D gene (6 bases). The germline V gene encodes CDR1 MDHEN and CDR2 SYDVKM. This CDR3 spans 12 amino acids. Deletions cut 4 bases from V and 8 bases from J, with 11 bases between. Written as DNA, the CDR3 is TGTGCCAGCAGTTCTCGGGGGCGCGGCTACACCTTC. Translated: CASSSRGRGYTF.

This chain joins TRBV7-2 and TRBJ2-7, with a tentative D call TRBD1 (6 bases). Germline V gene lookup returns CDR1 SGHTA and CDR2 FQGNSA. The CDR3 loop spans 16 amino acids. The V end was cut by 1 base, the J end by 5 bases, with 18 bases between. The CDR3 is CASSLDWGLATDEQYF. CDR3 sequence (DNA): TGTGCCAGCAGCTTAGATTGGGGGCTAGCTACCGACGAGCAGTACTTC.

This sequence joins TRBV13 and TRBJ2-7, with TRBD2 as a possible D gene (5 bases). Trimming left V 5 bases short and J 0 bases short, with 11 bases between. The germline V gene has CDR1 PRHDT and CDR2 FYEKMQ (reference sequence). The CDR3 is made up of 14 amino acids. Written as DNA, the CDR3 is TGTGCCAGCAGCCCCCGGGATCTCTCCTACGAGCAGTACTTC. Translating it yields CASSPRDLSYEQYF.

This clone was found a few times. This chain joins TRBV29-1 and TRBJ1-2; D is uncertain. CDR1 is SQVTM and CDR2 is ANQGSEA in the germline V gene. The CDR3 length is 11 residues. Trimming left V 6 bases short and J 5 bases short, with 10 bases between. CDR3: CSVGLGYGYTF. DNA for the CDR3: TGCAGCGTAGGCTTGGGTTATGGCTACACCTTC.

The chain carries TRBV7-6 and TRBJ2-5; 7 bases agree with TRBD1. After removal of 5 bases from V and 11 bases from J, the junction contained 8 bases not matched to a gene. This CDR3 region has 12 residues. Germline CDR1 and CDR2: SGHVS and FNYEAQ. The CDR3 loop reads CASSPGTVEQYF. The CDR3 DNA reads TGTGCCAGCAGCCCGGGGACAGTAGAGCAGTACTTC.

This clone was observed a few times. The chain employs TRBV7-9 and TRBJ2-5; D uncertain. Germline CDR1 reads SEHNR; CDR2 reads FQNEAQ (reference sequence). This CDR3 has 12 amino acids. V lost 2 bases and J 5 bases, leaving 6 bases between the germline ends. DNA of the CDR3: TGTGCCAGCAGCTTAACCGCCGAGACCCAGTACTTC. The encoded protein is CASSLTAETQYF.

J is TRBJ2-3 and V is TRBV29-1; 7 bases align to TRBD2. The CDR3 spans 15 residues. The V gene end was trimmed by 7 bases and the J gene end by 0 bases; junction bases not matched to a gene: 10. Germline V gives CDR1 SQVTM, CDR2 ANQGSEA. The CDR3: CSATGLAESTDTQYF. The CDR3, as DNA: TGCAGCGCCACGGGGCTAGCGGAGAGCACAGATACGCAGTATTTT.

There are a few counts of this clone. The chain combines TRBV29-1 with TRBJ2-3, with unresolved D. This CDR3 has 14 amino acids. V was shortened by 1 base and J by 2 bases, with 10 bases between the two germline ends. Germline CDR1 and CDR2: SQVTM and ANQGSEA. The CDR3 sequence: CSVEGSGFTDTQYF. The CDR3 DNA sequence: TGCAGCGTTGAAGGTAGTGGATTCACAGATACGCAGTATTTT.

The CDR3, as DNA: TGTGCCTGGAGTGTCGGGGTTGGGGAGGCTCAGCCCCAGCATTTT. Translating it yields CAWSVGVGEAQPQHF. J is TRBJ1-5 and V is TRBV30; D is ambiguous. Germline values: CDR1 GTSNPN, CDR2 SVGIG (reference sequence). V lost 0 bases and J lost 6, with 15 bases in between. The CDR3 contains 15 residues.

The gene calls are TRBV30 and TRBJ2-5; 8 bases match TRBD2. CDR3 length: 14 amino acids. After removal of 1 base from V and 0 bases from J, the junction contained 1 base not matched to a gene. The V gene's germline CDR1 is GTSNPN and CDR2 SVGIG (reference sequence). The CDR3 here is CAWSGLANQETQYF. In DNA, the CDR3 is TGTGCCTGGAGTGGACTAGCGAACCAAGAGACCCAGTACTTC.

The CDR3 spells CASSLGPGSYEQYF. CDR3 coding DNA: TGTGCCAGCAGCTTAGGGCCAGGGTCCTACGAGCAGTACTTC. The gene calls are TRBV7-9 and TRBJ2-7, with a tentative D call TRBD1 (5 bases). This CDR3 spans 14 amino acids. Trimming pared 1 base from V and 1 base from J, leaving 8 bases between. From germline, CDR1 is SEHNR and CDR2 FQNEAQ (reference sequence). The entire variable domain, with the rest obtained from reference TRBV7-9 and TRBJ2-7, is as follows: DTGVSQNPRHKITKRGQNVTFRCDPISEHNRLYWYRQTLGQGPEFLTYFQNEAQLEKSRLLSDRFSAERPKGSFSTLEIQRTEQGDSAMYLCASSLGPGSYEQYFGPGTRLTVT.

This clone appeared many times. This rearrangement joins TRBV9 to TRBJ2-4, with D perhaps matching TRBD1 (5 bases). V was clipped by 3 bases and J by 14 bases, with 15 bases between them. Per the germline V gene, CDR1 is SGDLS and CDR2 is YYNGEE. This CDR3 contains 12 residues. The CDR3 DNA sequence: TGTGCCAGCAGCGGCCTGACAGACGAGAAGTACTTC. Protein: CASSGLTDEKYF.

V is TRBV9 and J is TRBJ2-7, with 7 bases that match TRBD1. The CDR3 sequence is 18 residues long. Trimming took 0 bases from V and 3 from J; bases not matched to a gene: 15. CDR1 and CDR2 (germline): SGDLS, YYNGEE. Here the CDR3 DNA reads TGTGCCAGCAGCGTAGCCGAAGGGGGCTTCACAAAGGACTACGAGCAGTACTTC. The encoded protein is CASSVAEGGFTKDYEQYF.

The rearrangement uses TRBV6-6 and TRBJ1-1; possibly TRBD1 for D (5 bases). V lost 7 bases and J lost 4, with 10 bases in between. The CDR3 totals 12 residues. The germline V gene has CDR1 MNHNY and CDR2 SVGAGI (reference sequence). This CDR3 is CASTPGATEAFF. CDR3 sequence (DNA): TGTGCCAGCACCCCCGGGGCCACTGAAGCTTTCTTT.

This clone came up a few times. The J gene is TRBJ1-1, the V gene TRBV29-1, with no clear D. The CDR3 is 12 residues long. V lost 5 bases, J lost 5 bases, and 12 bases lay in between. Germline V CDR1 and CDR2: SQVTM, ANQGSEA. The CDR3: CSVLEGLTEAFF. Here the CDR3 DNA reads TGCAGCGTTTTGGAGGGATTGACTGAAGCTTTCTTT.

A few counts support this clone. The V call is TRBV11-2, the J call TRBJ1-5, with D hard to call. CDR1 is SGHAT and CDR2 is FQNNGV in the germline V gene. This CDR3 has 15 residues. V was clipped by 1 base and J by 3 bases, with 10 bases between them. The CDR3 is CASSLAGSDNQPQHF. CDR3 nucleotides: TGTGCCAGCAGCTTAGCTGGGTCCGACAATCAGCCCCAGCATTTT.

This clone was recorded a few times. This chain joins TRBV7-9 and TRBJ1-1, with a weak D call TRBD1 (5 bases). Germline CDR1 is SEHNR and CDR2 is FQNEAQ (reference sequence). The CDR3 is made up of 14 amino acids. The V end was cut by 2 bases, the J end by 1 base, with 8 bases between. CDR3 sequence: CASSLTGGNTEAFF. The CDR3 nucleotides read TGTGCCAGCAGCTTAACGGGGGGGAACACTGAAGCTTTCTTT. Drawing the rest from reference TRBV7-9 and TRBJ1-1, the complete variable domain is DTGVSQNPRHKITKRGQNVTFRCDPISEHNRLYWYRQTLGQGPEFLTYFQNEAQLEKSRLLSDRFSAERPKGSFSTLEIQRTEQGDSAMYLCASSLTGGNTEAFFGQGTRLTVV.